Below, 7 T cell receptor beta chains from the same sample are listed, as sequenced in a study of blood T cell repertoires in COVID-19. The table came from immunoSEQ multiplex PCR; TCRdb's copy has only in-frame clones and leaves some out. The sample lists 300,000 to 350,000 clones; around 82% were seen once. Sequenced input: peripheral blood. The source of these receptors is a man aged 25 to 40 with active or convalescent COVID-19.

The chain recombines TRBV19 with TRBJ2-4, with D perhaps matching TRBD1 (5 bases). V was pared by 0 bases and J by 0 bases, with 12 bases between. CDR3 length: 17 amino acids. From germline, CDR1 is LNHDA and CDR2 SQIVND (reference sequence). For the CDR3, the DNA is TGTGCCAGTAGTATAGACCTACAGCAGGGAGCCAAAAACATTCAGTACTTC. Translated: CASSIDLQQGAKNIQYF.

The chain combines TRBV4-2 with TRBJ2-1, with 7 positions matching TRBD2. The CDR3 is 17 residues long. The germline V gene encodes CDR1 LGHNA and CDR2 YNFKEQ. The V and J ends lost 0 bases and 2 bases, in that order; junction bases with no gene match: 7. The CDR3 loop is CASSQEGWEGTYNEQFF. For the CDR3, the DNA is TGTGCCAGCAGCCAAGAGGGGTGGGAGGGTACCTACAATGAGCAGTTCTTC.

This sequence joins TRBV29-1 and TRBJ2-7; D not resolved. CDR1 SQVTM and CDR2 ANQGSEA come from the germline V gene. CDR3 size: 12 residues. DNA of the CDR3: TGCAGTTGTGGTCCGAGCTCCTACGAGCAGTACTTC. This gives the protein CSCGPSSYEQYF.

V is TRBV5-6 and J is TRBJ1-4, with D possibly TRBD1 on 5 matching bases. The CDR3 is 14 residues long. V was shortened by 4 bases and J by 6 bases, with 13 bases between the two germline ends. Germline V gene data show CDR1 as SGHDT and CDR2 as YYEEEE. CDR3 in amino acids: CASSLQGYDEKLFF. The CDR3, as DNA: TGTGCCAGCAGCCTTCAGGGCTATGATGAAAAACTGTTTTTT.

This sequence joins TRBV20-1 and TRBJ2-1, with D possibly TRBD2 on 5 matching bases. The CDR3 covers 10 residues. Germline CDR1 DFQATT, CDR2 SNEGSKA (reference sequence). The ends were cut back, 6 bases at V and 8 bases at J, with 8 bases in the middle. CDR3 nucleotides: TGCAGTGCCGGGGTTGATGAGCAGTTCTTC. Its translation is CSAGVDEQFF.

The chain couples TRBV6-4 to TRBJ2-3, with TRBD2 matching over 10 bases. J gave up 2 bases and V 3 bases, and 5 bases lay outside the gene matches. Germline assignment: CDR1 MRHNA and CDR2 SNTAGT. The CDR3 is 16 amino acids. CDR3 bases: TGTGCCAGCAGTGAACCTAGCGGGGGCTACACAGATACGCAGTATTTT. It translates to CASSEPSGGYTDTQYF.

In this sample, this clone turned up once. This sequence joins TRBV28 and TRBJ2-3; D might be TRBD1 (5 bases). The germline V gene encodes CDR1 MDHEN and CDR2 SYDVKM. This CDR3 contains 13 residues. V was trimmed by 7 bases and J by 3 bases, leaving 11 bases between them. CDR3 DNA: TGTGCCAGCATCCTAGACAGAACAGATACGCAGTATTTT. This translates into CASILDRTDTQYF.